These 21 T cell receptor beta chains came from one sample sequenced in a study of radiation and T cells in renal cell carcinoma. Time point: blood 4 weeks post-SBRT, at nephrectomy. Specified treatment: 15 Gy SBRT to primary tumor, nephrectomy 4 weeks later. Clones were sequenced by immunoSEQ multiplex PCR, and TCRdb holds only the in-frame ones, with some missing. Of about 150,000 clones listed, less than 90% are singletons. Source: blood, taken from a patient whose treatment included radiotherapy and nephrectomy. The receptors derive from a woman in her forties or fifties with renal cell carcinoma.

This clone was found once. V usage is TRBV6-1 and J usage is TRBJ2-5, with a possible D match to TRBD1 (5 bases). The V gene's germline CDR1 is MNHNS and CDR2 SASEGT. V was pared by 5 bases and J by 3 bases, with 16 bases between. The CDR3 is 15 amino acids. The CDR3 sequence is CASSWGSTKEETQYF. CDR3 nucleotide sequence: TGTGCCAGCAGTTGGGGCAGCACCAAGGAAGAGACCCAGTACTTC.

This clone has just one count. The V and J genes are TRBV19 and TRBJ1-2; the match to TRBD1 covers 7 bases. Per germline, CDR1 LNHDA and CDR2 SQIVND (reference sequence). J lost 0 bases, V lost 5 bases, and 6 bases had no gene match. CDR3 length: 15 amino acids. CDR3: CASSLTGATNYGYTF. CDR3 nucleotide sequence: TGTGCCAGTAGTTTAACAGGGGCTACTAACTATGGCTACACCTTC.

The rearrangement links TRBV28 to TRBJ2-2, with 11 bases matching TRBD2. There are 15 residues in the CDR3. From germline, CDR1 is MDHEN and CDR2 SYDVKM. Trimming took 8 bases from V and 3 from J; bases not matched to a gene: 5. The CDR3 loop is CASFTSGSYTGELFF. The CDR3 DNA reads TGTGCCAGCTTCACTAGCGGGAGTTACACCGGGGAGCTGTTTTTT.

The chain is built from TRBV14 and TRBJ2-1; D is possibly TRBD2 (6 bases). The CDR3 length is 17 residues. The V end lost 4 bases, the J end lost 0 bases, and 16 bases lay between the germline ends. Germline V gene sequence: CDR1 SGHDN, CDR2 FVKESK. CDR3 sequence (DNA): TGTGCCAGCAGCCCCAAGGGACTGACATTCTCCTACAATGAGCAGTTCTTC. Its translation is CASSPKGLTFSYNEQFF.

V gene TRBV5-4 combines with J gene TRBJ2-7, with TRBD2 matching over 10 bases. The CDR3 loop spans 13 amino acids. CDR1 and CDR2 from the germline V gene are SGHNT and YYREEE (reference sequence). V gave up 5 bases and J gave up 5 bases; unmatched junction bases: 4. The CDR3 loop is CASRLAGGDEQYF. CDR3 DNA sequence: TGTGCCAGCAGATTAGCGGGAGGCGACGAGCAGTACTTC.

The gene calls are TRBV5-4 and TRBJ1-4; D gene uncertain. V lost 2 bases, J lost 4 bases, and 9 bases lay in between. The CDR3 sequence is 14 residues long. Looked up from germline, CDR1 is SGHNT and CDR2 is YYREEE (reference sequence). CDR3 coding DNA: TGTGCCAGCAGCTTTCAAGAGGATAATGAAAAACTGTTTTTT. Translated: CASSFQEDNEKLFF.

V and J are TRBV5-5 and TRBJ1-2, with D maybe TRBD1 (6 bases). Germline values: CDR1 SGHKS, CDR2 YYEKEE (reference sequence). The CDR3 runs 12 residues. V was clipped by 7 bases and J by 3 bases, with 10 bases between them. The CDR3 DNA is TGTGCCAGCGATCGGGGGCACTATGGCTACACCTTC. Amino acids: CASDRGHYGYTF.

This rearrangement joins TRBV19 to TRBJ1-2; D unresolved. The germline V gene encodes CDR1 LNHDA and CDR2 SQIVND (reference sequence). Trimming removed 5 bases from V and 6 bases from J, with 19 bases in between. The CDR3 runs to 15 residues. The CDR3 loop reads CASSALDGRDNGYTF. The CDR3 DNA reads as TGTGCCAGTAGTGCCCTGGACGGGAGGGATAATGGCTACACCTTC.

This chain joins TRBV7-2 and TRBJ2-5, with a tentative D call TRBD1 (6 bases). This CDR3 has 15 amino acids. The germline V and J ends were trimmed by 4 bases and 2 bases, with 14 bases remaining between them. CDR1 is SGHTA and CDR2 is FQGNSA in the germline V gene. The CDR3 here is CASSSSLGQQETQYF. The DNA for the CDR3 is TGTGCCAGCAGCTCATCTCTAGGACAGCAAGAGACCCAGTACTTC.

V and J are TRBV18 and TRBJ2-7; no clear D gene. The V and J ends lost 0 bases and 2 bases respectively, with 8 bases between them. This CDR3 spans 14 amino acids. CDR1 is KGHSH, CDR2 LQKENI, per germline. CDR3 bases: TGTGCCAGCTCACCACCGCGGCAGACCTACGAGCAGTACTTC. Translation gives CASSPPRQTYEQYF.

The chain has TRBV7-8 and TRBJ1-2; D uncertain. Germline V gene sequence: CDR1 SGHVS, CDR2 FQNEAQ. The CDR3 sequence is 13 residues long. Trimming cost V 2 bases and J 9 bases, with 13 bases left between them. CDR3 nucleotide sequence: TGTGCCAGCAGCTTACCCGACCGGATCCGCTACACCTTC. It translates to CASSLPDRIRYTF.

V is TRBV28 and J is TRBJ1-2; 7 positions agree with TRBD1. Looked up from germline, CDR1 is MDHEN and CDR2 is SYDVKM. Germline trimming cut 5 bases from V and 6 bases from J; bases unmatched to any gene: 12. This CDR3 region has 15 residues. The CDR3 sequence is CASSPAPGQSDGYTF. CDR3 nucleotides: TGTGCCAGCAGTCCAGCTCCGGGACAGTCGGATGGCTACACCTTC.

CDR3 coding DNA: TGCGCCAGCAGCTTACAGGGGCCTGCAACTAATGAAAAACTGTTTTTT. It encodes CASSLQGPATNEKLFF. The chain recombines TRBV5-1 with TRBJ1-4; 7 positions agree with TRBD1. The germline gives CDR1 SGHRS, CDR2 YFSETQ. The CDR3 has 16 amino acids. V gave up 2 bases and J gave up 0 bases; unmatched junction bases: 4.

The genes are TRBV9 and TRBJ1-4; D is undetermined. The CDR3 length is 14 residues. The V end lost 4 bases, the J end lost 7 bases, and 14 bases lay between the germline ends. Germline values: CDR1 SGDLS, CDR2 YYNGEE. As DNA, the CDR3 is TGTGCCAGCAGCACCTCGGACGGCTTTGAAAAACTGTTTTTT. Encoded protein: CASSTSDGFEKLFF.

The rearrangement joins TRBV4-2 to TRBJ2-5; tentatively, D is TRBD1 (6 bases). Trimming stripped 1 base from V and 5 bases from J, with 14 bases between. The V gene's germline CDR1 is LGHNA and CDR2 YNFKEQ. The CDR3 totals 15 residues. CDR3 amino acids: CASSQATGPQETQYF. The CDR3 nucleotides are TGTGCCAGCAGCCAAGCGACAGGACCCCAGGAGACCCAGTACTTC.

CDR3 bases: TGCGCCAGGGGACAGGGAGACACCGGGGAGCTGTTTTTT. It specifies CARGQGDTGELFF. This chain connects TRBV10-2 to TRBJ2-2; 9 bases match TRBD1. The germline V gene has CDR1 WSHSY and CDR2 SAAADI. The CDR3 runs 13 residues. Trimming took 9 bases from V and 3 from J; bases not matched to a gene: 2.

In its sample, this clone was seen once. The chain recombines TRBV7-2 with TRBJ1-2, with no clear D. Germline V lookup: CDR1 SGHTA, CDR2 FQGNSA. The CDR3 extends over 14 amino acids. V shed 1 base and J shed 0 bases, with 6 bases lying between them. The CDR3 coding sequence is TGTGCCAGCAGCTTAGAAGCCTCTAACTATGGCTACACCTTC. Its protein product is CASSLEASNYGYTF.

This chain joins TRBV27 and TRBJ1-2; 9 bases line up with TRBD1. V was clipped by 5 bases and J by 7 bases; unmatched bases: 14. Germline values: CDR1 MNHEY, CDR2 SMNVEV (reference sequence). This CDR3 has 16 residues. This chain's CDR3 is CASSPLGQGLFSGYTF. CDR3 DNA sequence: TGTGCCAGCAGTCCCCTGGGACAGGGCCTCTTTTCTGGCTACACCTTC.

The chain carries TRBV19 and TRBJ2-6; the D is unclear. CDR1 and CDR2 from the germline V gene are LNHDA and SQIVND (reference sequence). The CDR3 spans 12 residues. Trimming pared 4 bases from V and 2 bases from J, leaving 0 bases between. In nucleotides, the CDR3 is TGTGCCAGTAGTACTGGGGCCAACGTCCTGACTTTC. It codes for CASSTGANVLTF. The full variable domain, with the rest looked up from reference TRBV19 and TRBJ2-6, is DGGITQSPKYLFRKEGQNVTLSCEQNLNHDAMYWYRQDPGQGLRLIYYSQIVNDFQKGDIAEGYSVSREKKESFPLTVTSAQKNPTAFYLCASSTGANVLTFGAGSRLTVL.

V usage is TRBV28 and J usage is TRBJ2-7; TRBD1 matches at 7 bases. Germline V gene sequence: CDR1 MDHEN, CDR2 SYDVKM. The V and J ends lost 6 bases and 2 bases, in that order; junction bases with no gene match: 4. CDR3 length equals 13 residues. CDR3 nucleotide sequence: TGTGCCAGCAGGAGACAGGGAACCTACGAGCAGTACTTC. Its protein is CASRRQGTYEQYF.

This chain joins TRBV7-2 and TRBJ2-7; perhaps TRBD1 as D (6 bases). V shed 2 bases and J shed 6 bases, with 11 bases lying between them. The CDR3 consists of 13 residues. The germline V gene encodes CDR1 SGHTA and CDR2 FQGNSA. The CDR3 DNA sequence: TGTGCCAGCAGCTTATCAGGGGTAAGCGAGCAGTACTTC. It codes for CASSLSGVSEQYF.